This TCR beta chain emerged from a study of blood T cell repertoires in COVID-19. Study details: Samples taken during acute and convalescent COVID-19 were collected in the United States, Italy and Spain. T cells, B-cell-depleted T cells, or PBMCs provided the cDNA or gDNA that served as material.

This clone turned up a few times. The protocol was immunoSEQ multiplex PCR, while the TCRdb copy is restricted to in-frame clones and leaves out a portion. The sample shows a few hundred thousand clones, over 75% of them seen only once. Per the germline V gene, CDR1 is SNHLY and CDR2 is FYNNEI. CDR3 length equals 12 residues. Trimming removed 6 bases at V and 6 bases at J, with 12 bases between. This TCR was recovered from a woman aged 45 to 65 who had recovered from COVID-19. Sequencing used peripheral blood. V is TRBV2 and J is TRBJ2-7; TRBD2 might be the D (7 bases). The DNA for the CDR3 is TGTGCCAGCAGGGGGGGGCAGGGCGAGCAGTACTTC. Its translation is CASRGGQGEQYF. The full variable domain, in which reference TRBV2 and TRBJ2-7 provide the parts outside the CDR3, is EPEVTQTPSHQVTQMGQEVILRCVPISNHLYFYWYRQILGQKVEFLVSFYNNEISEKSEIFDDQFSVERPDGSNFTLKIRSTKLEDSAMYFCASRGGQGEQYFGPGTRLTVT.